This passage covers 19 T cell receptor beta chains from one sample sequenced in a study of shared clonotypes between healthy human individuals. Repertoires were generated with immunoSEQ multiplex PCR, while TCRdb's copy carries only in-frame clones and drops some. The top ten hold about 24% of the sample, which has approximately 740,000 clones, 80% to 95% seen once. In the naive CD8 group, cells lacked CD45RO and were positively selected for CCR7, so terminally differentiated effector memory CD45RA+ cells were left out. Sequenced material: naive CD8+ T cells sorted from blood. The receptor source for this set is a man aged 30 to 45 in good health.

This clone was seen only once. The V call is TRBV6-5, the J call TRBJ2-7; D uncertain. Germline CDR1 MNHEY, CDR2 SVGAGI. The CDR3 length is 16 residues. V gave up 0 bases and J gave up 6 bases, with 18 bases separating them. CDR3 amino acids: CASSYSVRVSSAEQYF. In DNA form, the CDR3 reads TGTGCCAGCAGTTACTCGGTAAGGGTGTCTTCGGCCGAGCAGTACTTC.

The chain couples TRBV4-1 to TRBJ2-2, with D perhaps matching TRBD2 (7 bases). The CDR3 is made up of 15 amino acids. Germline V gene sequence: CDR1 MGHRA, CDR2 YSYEKL. The V end lost 2 bases, the J end lost 6 bases, and 13 bases lay between the germline ends. This CDR3 is CASSQPGGRAGELFF. The CDR3 nucleotides are TGCGCCAGCAGCCAACCGGGGGGCCGGGCCGGGGAGCTGTTTTTT.

The J gene is TRBJ2-7, the V gene TRBV6-5; D possibly corresponds to TRBD1 (6 bases). The CDR3 is 16 amino acids. V lost 0 bases to trimming and J lost 4 bases, with 16 bases between them. Germline V lookup: CDR1 MNHEY, CDR2 SVGAGI. The CDR3 region has the DNA TGTGCCAGCAGTTACTCTTTGGCAGGGGAACCTTACGAGCAGTACTTC. It specifies CASSYSLAGEPYEQYF.

To note about this clone: The sample contains more than one DNA sequence encoding this CDR3. The chain recombines TRBV5-4 with TRBJ1-1, with a weak D call TRBD1 (6 bases). This CDR3 spans 13 amino acids. From germline, CDR1 is SGHNT and CDR2 YYREEE (reference sequence). Deletions cut 1 base from V and 4 bases from J, with 8 bases between. DNA of the CDR3: TGTGCCAGCAGCTTGACAGGGAGCACTGAAGCTTTCTTT. Translated, it gives CASSLTGSTEAFF.

This clone appeared a single time. The rearrangement uses TRBV21-1 and TRBJ2-1; the D call TRBD2 from the table was never checked on the DNA. TRBV21-1 is a known pseudogene. CDR3 length equals 19 residues. CDR3 DNA sequence: TGTGCCAGCAGCAACCCTTGGACTAGTCCCTCTTCCTCCTACAATGAGCAGTTCTTC. It encodes CASSNPWTSPSSSYNEQFF.

The genes are TRBV19 and TRBJ2-7, with a tentative D call TRBD2 (6 bases). CDR1 is LNHDA and CDR2 is SQIVND in the germline V gene (reference sequence). V lost 5 bases and J 0 bases, leaving 14 bases between the germline ends. The CDR3 extends over 15 amino acids. The CDR3 DNA follows: TGTGCCAGTAGTGCCTTCGGTAGCGGCTCCTACGAGCAGTACTTC. Encoded protein: CASSAFGSGSYEQYF.

The chain recombines TRBV11-2 with TRBJ2-5; 10 nucleotides line up with TRBD1. Germline V gene sequence: CDR1 SGHAT, CDR2 FQNNGV. V gave up 3 bases and J gave up 2 bases; unmatched junction bases: 9. CDR3 length equals 17 residues. The CDR3 protein is CASSFRRTGGGQETQYF. The CDR3, as DNA: TGTGCCAGCAGCTTCAGGAGGACAGGGGGAGGTCAAGAGACCCAGTACTTC.

In this sample, this clone turned up once. V and J are TRBV7-9 and TRBJ2-5, with a tentative D call TRBD1 (6 bases). The CDR3 runs 16 residues. V lost 4 bases and J lost 0, with 15 bases in between. Germline assignment: CDR1 SEHNR and CDR2 FQNEAQ (reference sequence). CDR3 nucleotide sequence: TGTGCCAGCAGCTCACCCCGGGACACTCACCAAGAGACCCAGTACTTC. It specifies CASSSPRDTHQETQYF. The full variable domain, in which reference TRBV7-9 and TRBJ2-5 provide the parts outside the CDR3, is DTGVSQNPRHKITKRGQNVTFRCDPISEHNRLYWYRQTLGQGPEFLTYFQNEAQLEKSRLLSDRFSAERPKGSFSTLEIQRTEQGDSAMYLCASSSPRDTHQETQYFGPGTRLLVL.

V is TRBV10-1 and J is TRBJ2-3; possible D gene TRBD2, 5 bases. Trimming removed 4 bases at V and 1 base at J, with 9 bases between. The CDR3 length is 14 residues. From germline, CDR1 is WNHNN and CDR2 SYGVQD (reference sequence). DNA of the CDR3: TGCGCCAGCAGTGGCAGTAGCGGCACAGATACGCAGTATTTT. Its protein is CASSGSSGTDTQYF.

The table lists this clone with a count of one. The chain has TRBV4-3 and TRBJ2-1; D possibly uses TRBD1 or TRBD2 (5 bases each). V lost 0 bases, J lost 5 bases, and 11 bases lay in between. The CDR3 is made up of 15 amino acids. Germline CDR1 reads LGHNA; CDR2 reads YSLEER. The CDR3 sequence: CASSQDGDGNNEQFF. CDR3 bases: TGCGCCAGCAGCCAAGACGGGGACGGCAACAATGAGCAGTTCTTC.

The genes are TRBV11-2 and TRBJ2-7; a possible D gene is TRBD1 (6 bases). The CDR3 runs 16 residues. Germline lookup yields CDR1 SGHAT and CDR2 FQNNGV. Trimming removed 1 base at V and 0 bases at J, with 13 bases between. The chain's CDR3 is CASSLVGQSSSYEQYF. DNA for the CDR3: TGTGCCAGCAGCTTAGTCGGACAGTCGAGCTCCTACGAGCAGTACTTC.

The J gene is TRBJ2-7, the V gene TRBV6-1; the D gene is possibly TRBD2 (5 bases). This CDR3 contains 13 residues. Germline V gene data show CDR1 as MNHNS and CDR2 as SASEGT. V was cut by 4 bases and J by 2 bases, with 9 bases left in between. CDR3 sequence reads: CASSAGITYEQYF. The DNA for the CDR3 is TGTGCCAGCAGTGCGGGGATAACCTACGAGCAGTACTTC.

This chain joins TRBV7-3 and TRBJ2-2, with 11 bases lining up with TRBD2. This CDR3 is built from 17 residues. Germline V gives CDR1 SGHTA, CDR2 FQGTGA. Trimming removed 2 bases from V and 5 bases from J; junction bases left unmatched: 7. In nucleotides, the CDR3 is TGTGCCAGCAGCTTATCCCTTAGCGGGAGGGCAACCGGGGAGCTGTTTTTT. Translated, it gives CASSLSLSGRATGELFF. Combining the CDR3 with reference TRBV7-3 and TRBJ2-2 gives the whole variable domain GAGVSQTPSNKVTEKGKYVELRCDPISGHTALYWYRQSLGQGPEFLIYFQGTGAADDSGLPNDRFFAVRPEGSVSTLKIQRTERGDSAVYLCASSLSLSGRATGELFFGEGSRLTVL.

The chain couples TRBV9 to TRBJ2-1; TRBD1 or TRBD2 may be the D gene (6 bases each). Looked up from germline, CDR1 is SGDLS and CDR2 is YYNGEE. This CDR3 contains 14 residues. Deletions cut 3 bases from V and 4 bases from J, with 11 bases between. CDR3 bases: TGTGCCAGCAGCGGCACAGGGAGGTACAATGAGCAGTTCTTC. It translates to CASSGTGRYNEQFF.

The chain carries TRBV28 and TRBJ1-5; TRBD1 matches 8 bases. The CDR3 contains 18 residues. Germline V lookup: CDR1 MDHEN, CDR2 SYDVKM. Trimming removed 2 bases from V and 4 bases from J; junction bases left unmatched: 13. The CDR3: CASSLGQGRVGGNQPQHF. The CDR3 DNA reads TGTGCCAGCAGTTTAGGACAGGGAAGGGTTGGAGGAAATCAGCCCCAGCATTTT.

The chain couples TRBV7-9 to TRBJ2-3, with 7 nucleotides matching TRBD2. The CDR3 has 15 amino acids. Looked up from germline, CDR1 is SEHNR and CDR2 is FQNEAQ (reference sequence). V was clipped by 3 bases and J by 2 bases; unmatched bases: 5. CDR3 DNA sequence: TGTGCCAGCAGCTTCTTGGCGGGAGTCACAGATACGCAGTATTTT. This sequence encodes CASSFLAGVTDTQYF.

This sequence joins TRBV4-3 and TRBJ1-1; 9 bases line up with TRBD1. Germline V gives CDR1 LGHNA, CDR2 YSLEER. The CDR3 extends over 14 amino acids. After removal of 3 bases from V and 2 bases from J, the junction contained 1 base not matched to a gene. The CDR3 is CASSQDRGNTEAFF. The CDR3 nucleotides are TGCGCCAGCAGCCAGGACAGGGGAAACACTGAAGCTTTCTTT.

CDR3 protein: CASSSLVRSYNEQFF. In DNA, the CDR3 is TGTGCCAGCAGCTCCCTAGTCCGCTCCTACAATGAGCAGTTCTTC. The chain couples TRBV2 to TRBJ2-1; D gene uncertain. Germline assignment: CDR1 SNHLY and CDR2 FYNNEI. V gave up 6 bases and J gave up 0 bases, with 12 bases separating them. The CDR3 has 15 amino acids.

About this clone itself: The sample contains more than one DNA sequence encoding this CDR3. The chain uses TRBV27 and TRBJ2-1; D gene uncertain. Germline assignment: CDR1 MNHEY and CDR2 SMNVEV (reference sequence). The V end was cut by 4 bases, the J end by 3 bases, with 7 bases between. This CDR3 is 13 amino acids long. CDR3 protein: CASSSSSYNEQFF. CDR3 nucleotides: TGTGCCAGCAGTTCGTCTAGCTACAATGAGCAGTTCTTC.